Below are 15 T cell receptor beta chains sequenced from a single sample in a study of regulatory and conventional T cells in RAG deficiency. The sorted regulatory T cells were CD4+, CD25-high and CD127-low, with genomic DNA sequenced. This table comes from immunoSEQ multiplex PCR, and its TCRdb copy is limited to in-frame clones, with some not included. The sample consists of about 3,200 clones, roughly 94% of them appearing once. The same sample was also studied in work on regulatory T cells. That work states: Primers: 52 TRBV forward and 13 TRBJ reverse.

The sample comprised CD4+ Tregs sorted from blood. The receptor source for this set is a human donor in good health.

This rearrangement joins TRBV6-5 to TRBJ1-2; 9 positions match TRBD1. The J segment lost 4 bases and the V segment lost 5 bases, leaving 5 bases of the junction unmatched. Germline V CDR1 and CDR2: MNHEY, SVGAGI. CDR3 length: 14 amino acids. For the CDR3, the DNA is TGTGCCAGCAGTCGACAGGGGGGGGGCTATGGCTACACCTTC. This sequence encodes CASSRQGGGYGYTF.

This chain connects TRBV18 to TRBJ1-1; TRBD1 matches 9 bases. Germline V lookup: CDR1 KGHSH, CDR2 LQKENI. The V segment lost 3 bases and the J segment 1 base; nucleotides outside the gene matches: 3. This CDR3 is built from 15 residues. CDR3 protein: CASSPGTGRNTEAFF. The CDR3 coding sequence is TGTGCCAGCTCACCCGGGACAGGGAGGAACACTGAAGCTTTCTTT.

The chain is built from TRBV11-3 and TRBJ1-4; D not resolved. V was trimmed by 1 base and J by 0 bases, leaving 6 bases between them. The CDR3 runs to 15 residues. Per germline, CDR1 SGHNT and CDR2 YENEEA. CDR3 in DNA: TGTGCCAGCAGCTTAGGGGCGGCAACTAATGAAAAACTGTTTTTT. It is translated as CASSLGAATNEKLFF.

V and J are TRBV19 and TRBJ1-2, with no clear D. Germline CDR1 LNHDA, CDR2 SQIVND (reference sequence). The V gene lost 7 bases and the J gene lost 3 bases, with 18 bases spanning the gap. There are 15 residues in the CDR3. For the CDR3, the DNA is TGTGCCAGTATCGGCTCTCGGCCCGACGACTATGGCTACACCTTC. Translating it yields CASIGSRPDDYGYTF.

This chain connects TRBV7-8 to TRBJ1-1; D call uncertain. The V end lost 1 base, the J end lost 0 bases, and 9 bases lay between the germline ends. Germline CDR1 reads SGHVS; CDR2 reads FQNEAQ. There are 15 residues in the CDR3. The CDR3: CASSLDSLMNTEAFF. CDR3 DNA: TGTGCCAGCAGCTTAGATAGCCTGATGAACACTGAAGCTTTCTTT.

The rearrangement uses TRBV10-1 and TRBJ2-3; 7 nucleotides line up with TRBD1. Germline trimming cut 2 bases from V and 4 bases from J; bases unmatched to any gene: 6. The CDR3 is 15 amino acids. The germline CDR1 and CDR2 sequences are WNHNN and SYGVQD (reference sequence). CDR3 amino acids: CASSEGQATSDTQYF. The CDR3 DNA reads as TGCGCCAGCAGTGAGGGACAGGCCACCTCAGATACGCAGTATTTT.

The V gene is TRBV5-1, the J gene TRBJ2-5; no clear D. The V gene lost 0 bases and the J gene lost 1 base, with 7 bases spanning the gap. CDR1 and CDR2 (germline): SGHRS, YFSETQ. The CDR3 is 14 amino acids. The CDR3 bases are TGCGCCAGCAGCTTGGCCTGGGGCCAAGAGACCCAGTACTTC. Translation gives CASSLAWGQETQYF.

This chain connects TRBV18 to TRBJ1-6, with D uncertain. V gave up 2 bases and J gave up 11 bases, with 10 bases separating them. Germline lookup yields CDR1 KGHSH and CDR2 LQKENI. This CDR3 has 13 residues. The CDR3 loop is CASSPFPNPPLHF. Written as DNA, the CDR3 is TGTGCCAGCTCACCATTCCCAAACCCACCCCTCCACTTT.

CDR3 residues: CASSYSPGPTGELFF. The CDR3 DNA reads TGTGCCAGCAGTTACTCGCCAGGACCCACCGGGGAGCTGTTTTTT. This chain links TRBV6-6 with TRBJ2-2; D is undetermined. Trimming cost V 0 bases and J 4 bases, with 9 bases left between them. Germline V gene data show CDR1 as MNHNY and CDR2 as SVGAGI (reference sequence). The CDR3 totals 15 residues.

CDR3 coding DNA: TGTGCCAGCAGCCAACGCGGACCCCAGCATTTT. As protein: CASSQRGPQHF. The chain uses TRBV16 and TRBJ1-5; D gene uncertain. The V end was cut by 2 bases, the J end by 10 bases, with 6 bases between. CDR1 KGHSY and CDR2 FQNENV come from the germline V gene. CDR3 length: 11 amino acids.

This chain uses TRBV11-2 with TRBJ2-3; 9 nucleotides match TRBD2. V gave up 0 bases and J gave up 12 bases; unmatched junction bases: 7. This CDR3 spans 14 amino acids. The V gene's germline CDR1 is SGHAT and CDR2 FQNNGV. The CDR3: CASSLDRRRGGQYF. The DNA of the CDR3 is TGTGCCAGCAGCTTAGATCGGAGGCGGGGGGGCCAGTATTTT.

In this sample, this clone turned up once. The chain uses TRBV6-1 and TRBJ2-3; tentatively, D is TRBD2 (5 bases). Trimming took 8 bases from V and 8 from J, leaving 14 bases between them. CDR3 length: 12 amino acids. Germline values: CDR1 MNHNS, CDR2 SASEGT. CDR3 in amino acids: CASQPGFGTQYF. CDR3 bases: TGTGCCAGCCAACCGGGATTTGGTACGCAGTATTTT.

The rearrangement joins TRBV9 to TRBJ1-4; D call uncertain. The CDR3 contains 13 residues. Trimming left V 0 bases short and J 10 bases short, with 10 bases between. Germline assignment: CDR1 SGDLS and CDR2 YYNGEE. The CDR3 protein is CASSVAGEGKLFF. Here the CDR3 DNA reads TGTGCCAGCAGCGTAGCCGGCGAAGGAAAACTGTTTTTT.

V is TRBV30 and J is TRBJ1-2; TRBD1 is a possible D gene (6 bases). Trimming removed 5 bases at V and 8 bases at J, with 9 bases between. CDR3 length equals 10 residues. Germline V lookup: CDR1 GTSNPN, CDR2 SVGIG (reference sequence). In DNA, the CDR3 is TGTGCCTGGCGCAGGGGCGGCTACACCTTC. Its protein is CAWRRGGYTF.

This clone is a singleton in its sample. The gene calls are TRBV6-5 and TRBJ1-3, with D possibly being TRBD1 (6 bases). This CDR3 comprises 15 residues. V was trimmed by 8 bases and J by 0 bases, leaving 14 bases between them. Germline V gives CDR1 MNHEY, CDR2 SVGAGI. The CDR3 sequence: CASARGVSSGNTIYF. The CDR3 DNA reads as TGTGCCAGCGCCAGGGGCGTGAGCTCTGGAAACACCATATATTTT.